The sequence of this T cell receptor beta chain was determined in a study of metastatic and nonmetastatic thyroid tumors. Across the whole study: The comparison covered peripheral blood and tumor or nodule tissue in malignant and benign thyroid patients. Points from the study as a whole: Reports indicated that malignant thyroid tumors showed significantly higher TCR beta diversity than benign nodules did, in blood and tumor.

The CDR3 runs 12 residues. V lost 6 bases to trimming and J lost 6 bases, with 9 bases between them. Germline values: CDR1 MDHEN, CDR2 SYDVKM. With regard to this clone: Its antigen is still unknown. The conserved closing phenylalanine or tryptophan is absent in this CDR3, likely reflecting a read error.

The entire patient cohort was treatment-naive prior to thyroid surgery. Original handling: The study built a papillary thyroid cancer distant-metastasis classifier from CDR3 differences across clinicopathological groups. TCRdb re-called the PCR reads with MiXCR. V and J calls and clone size were set by TCRdb, not the authors. The profile shows roughly 93,000 clones, about 13% of them singletons. Source material: blood. The clonotype originates from a female donor with papillary thyroid cancer or a benign thyroid nodule (not recorded which). Some clones in this sample may be carry-over from other donors' samples. The rearrangement joins TRBV28 to TRBJ1-5; D is uncertain. The CDR3 region has the DNA TGTGCCAGCAGGTGGGTGGGTCAGCCCCAGCATTTG. This codes for CASRWVGQPQHL.